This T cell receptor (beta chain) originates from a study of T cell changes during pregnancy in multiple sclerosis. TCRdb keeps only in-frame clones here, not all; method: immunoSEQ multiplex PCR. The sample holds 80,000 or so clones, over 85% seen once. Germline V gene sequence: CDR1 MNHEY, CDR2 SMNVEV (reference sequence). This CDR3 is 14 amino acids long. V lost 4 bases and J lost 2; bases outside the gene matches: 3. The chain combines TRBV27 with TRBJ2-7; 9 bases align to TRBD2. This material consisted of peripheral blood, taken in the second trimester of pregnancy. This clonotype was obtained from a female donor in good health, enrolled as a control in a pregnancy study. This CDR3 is CASSSRLAAYEQYF. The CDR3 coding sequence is TGTGCCAGCAGTTCTAGACTAGCGGCCTACGAGCAGTACTTC.